What follows describes a single T cell receptor (beta chain). The antigen is undetermined. This sample is part of a study of OX40 agonist ivuxolimab in advanced cancers. Whole-study context: Partial responses were achieved by three patients, one with hepatocellular carcinoma and two with cutaneous melanoma. Study-level results: Clonal expansion by week 6 occurred in CD4+ and CD8+ blood T cells (at 0.1 to 3.0 mg/kg). Among the lowest peripheral clonal expansion occurred in 0.1-3.0 mg/kg partial responders. In general, CD8+ T cells held more expanded clones than CD4+ did, on average.

Some clones are missing from TCRdb's copy, which holds only in-frame ones; the method was immunoSEQ multiplex PCR. The sample has about 61,000 clones; 75% to 90% are singletons. The CDR3 is 15 residues long. CDR1 is MNHEY, CDR2 SMNVEV, per germline (reference sequence). The V segment lost 0 bases and the J segment 4 bases; nucleotides outside the gene matches: 5. The sequenced sample was CD4+ or CD8+ T cells sorted from blood, obtained in a trial of the OX40 agonist ivuxolimab. This TCR was sampled from an adult with an advanced solid tumor such as melanoma, head and neck, liver or kidney cancer. The chain recombines TRBV27 with TRBJ2-7; 8 bases are a match to TRBD1. The CDR3 nucleotides are TGTGCCAGCAGTTTATCTTGGACAGGGTCTTACGAGCAGTACTTC. Translated: CASSLSWTGSYEQYF.